This T cell receptor (beta chain) was captured by sequencing in a study of T cells expressing NK-cell markers. Study summary: The study sequenced eight donors, seven HCMV-seropositive and one seronegative. Study conclusions and caveats: The same clonotypes also predominated in the CD3+CD56-NKG2C+ fraction of several donors.

The CDR3 length is 15 residues. Germline V gene data show CDR1 as DFQATT and CDR2 as SNEGSKA (reference sequence). 5'RACE template switching with UMIs produced the TCR beta cDNA. Reanalyzing the 5' RACE reads, TCRdb keeps one entry per CDR3 protein, without DNA. The sample holds about 260,000 distinct CDR3 sequences. Turning to this clonotype: Its target is not known.

The receptor comes from a man aged 18 to 30 in good health. The chain combines TRBV20-1 with TRBJ2-1; without DNA, the TCRdb call of TRBD2 cannot be checked. Specimen: blood T cells: a sorted CD56 or NKG2C T cell subset, CD4+ or CD8+ T cells, or bulk PBMC T cells (not recorded which). The CDR3 sequence is CSASWTSGRVSEQFF.